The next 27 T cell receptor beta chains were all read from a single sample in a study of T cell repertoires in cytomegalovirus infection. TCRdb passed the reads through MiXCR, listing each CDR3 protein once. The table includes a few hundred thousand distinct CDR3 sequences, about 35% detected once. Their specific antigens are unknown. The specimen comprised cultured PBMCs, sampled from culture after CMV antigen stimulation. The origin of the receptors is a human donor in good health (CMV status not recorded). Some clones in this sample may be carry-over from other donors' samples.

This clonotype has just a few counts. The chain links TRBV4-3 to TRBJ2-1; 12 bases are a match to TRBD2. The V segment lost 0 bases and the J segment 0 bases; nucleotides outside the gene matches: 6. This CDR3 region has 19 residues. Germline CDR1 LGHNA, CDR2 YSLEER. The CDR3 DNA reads TGCGCCAGCAGCCAAGAACTAGCGGGAGGATTCAGCTCCTACAATGAGCAGTTCTTC. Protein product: CASSQELAGGFSSYNEQFF.

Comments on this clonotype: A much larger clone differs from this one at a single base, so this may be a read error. The CDR3 is CASGLGRTGLNTEAFF. In DNA form, the CDR3 reads TGTGCCAGCGGCTTAGGTCGGACAGGGCTAAACACTGAAGCTTTCTTT. The chain couples TRBV7-2 to TRBJ1-1; 8 nucleotides agree with TRBD1. Germline V CDR1 and CDR2: SGHTA, FQGNSA. There are 16 residues in the CDR3. The variable domain in full, with the rest retrieved from reference TRBV7-2 and TRBJ1-1, is GAGVSQSPSNKVTEKGKDVELRCDPISGHTALYWYRQSLGQGLEFLIYFQGNSAPDKSGLPSDRFSAERTGGSVSTLTIQRTQQEDSAVYLCASGLGRTGLNTEAFFGQGTRLTVV.

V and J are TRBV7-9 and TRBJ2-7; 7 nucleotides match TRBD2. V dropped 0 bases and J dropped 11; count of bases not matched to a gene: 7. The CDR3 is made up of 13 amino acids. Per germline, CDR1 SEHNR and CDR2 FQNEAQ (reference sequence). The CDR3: CASSLAGGGSEYV. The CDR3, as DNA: TGTGCCAGCAGCTTAGCGGGGGGGGGATCTGAGTACGTC.

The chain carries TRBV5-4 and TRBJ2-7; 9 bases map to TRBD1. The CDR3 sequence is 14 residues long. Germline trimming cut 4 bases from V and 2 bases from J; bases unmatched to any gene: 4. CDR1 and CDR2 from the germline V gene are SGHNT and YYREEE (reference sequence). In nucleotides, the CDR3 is TGTGCCAGCAGCCGGGGACAGGGCCCCTACGAGCAGTACTTC. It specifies CASSRGQGPYEQYF.

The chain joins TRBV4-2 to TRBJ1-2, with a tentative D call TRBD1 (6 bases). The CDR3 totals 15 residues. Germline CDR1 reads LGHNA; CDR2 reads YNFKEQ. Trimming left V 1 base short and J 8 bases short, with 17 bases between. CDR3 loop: CASSQARTADGGYTF. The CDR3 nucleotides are TGTGCCAGCAGCCAAGCGCGGACAGCTGACGGGGGCTACACCTTC.

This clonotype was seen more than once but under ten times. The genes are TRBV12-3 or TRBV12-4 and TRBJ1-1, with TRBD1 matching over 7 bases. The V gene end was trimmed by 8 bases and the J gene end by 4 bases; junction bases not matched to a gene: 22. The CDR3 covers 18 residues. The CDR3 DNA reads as TGTGCCAGCGTCCGTCTTGAGACAGGGTGGAACCTCGGCACTGAAGCTTTCTTT. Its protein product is CASVRLETGWNLGTEAFF.

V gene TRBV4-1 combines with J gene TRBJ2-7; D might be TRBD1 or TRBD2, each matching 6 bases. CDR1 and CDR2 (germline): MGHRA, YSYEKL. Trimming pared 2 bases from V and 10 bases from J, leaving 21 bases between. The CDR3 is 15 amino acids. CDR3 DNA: TGCGCCAGCAGCCAAAGTACCCAGGGGCAGGGAGGACAGTACTTC. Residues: CASSQSTQGQGGQYF.

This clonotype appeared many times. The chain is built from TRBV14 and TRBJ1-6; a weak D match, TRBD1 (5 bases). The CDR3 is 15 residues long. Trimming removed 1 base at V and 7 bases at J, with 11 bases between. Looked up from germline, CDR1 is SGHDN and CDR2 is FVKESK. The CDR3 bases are TGTGCCAGCAGCCAAGGGCAGGGTGAGAATTCACCCCTCCACTTT. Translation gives CASSQGQGENSPLHF.

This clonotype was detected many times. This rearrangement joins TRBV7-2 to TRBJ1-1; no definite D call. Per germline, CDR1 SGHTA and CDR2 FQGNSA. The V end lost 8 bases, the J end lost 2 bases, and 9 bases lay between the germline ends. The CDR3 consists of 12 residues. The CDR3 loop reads CASGGPNTEAFF. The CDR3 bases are TGTGCCAGCGGAGGGCCTAACACTGAAGCTTTCTTT.

The CDR3 protein is CASSPGSPYEQYF. CDR3 sequence (DNA): TGCGCCAGCAGCCCAGGGAGTCCGTACGAGCAGTACTTC. This chain links TRBV5-1 with TRBJ2-7; possibly TRBD1 or TRBD2 for D (5 bases each). Per the germline V gene, CDR1 is SGHRS and CDR2 is YFSETQ. V lost 4 bases and J 4 bases, leaving 12 bases between the germline ends. The CDR3 runs to 13 residues.

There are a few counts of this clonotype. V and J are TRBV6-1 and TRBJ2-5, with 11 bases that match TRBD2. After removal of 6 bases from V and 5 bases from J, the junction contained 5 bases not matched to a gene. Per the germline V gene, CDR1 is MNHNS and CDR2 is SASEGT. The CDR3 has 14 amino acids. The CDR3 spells CASRKLAGAETQYF. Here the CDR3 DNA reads TGTGCCAGCAGAAAACTAGCGGGAGCGGAGACCCAGTACTTC.

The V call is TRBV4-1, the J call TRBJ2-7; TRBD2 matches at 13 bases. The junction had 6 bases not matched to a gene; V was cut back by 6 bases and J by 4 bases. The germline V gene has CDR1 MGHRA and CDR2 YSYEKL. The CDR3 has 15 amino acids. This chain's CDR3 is CASRPGTSGNYEQYF. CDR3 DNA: TGCGCCAGCAGACCCGGGACTAGCGGGAATTACGAGCAGTACTTC.

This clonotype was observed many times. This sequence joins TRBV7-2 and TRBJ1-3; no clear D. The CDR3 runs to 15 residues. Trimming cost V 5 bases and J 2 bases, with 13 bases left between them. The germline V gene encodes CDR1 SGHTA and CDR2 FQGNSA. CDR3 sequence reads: CASSPPNLAGNTIYF. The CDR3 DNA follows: TGTGCCAGCAGCCCCCCCAATTTGGCTGGAAACACCATATATTTT.

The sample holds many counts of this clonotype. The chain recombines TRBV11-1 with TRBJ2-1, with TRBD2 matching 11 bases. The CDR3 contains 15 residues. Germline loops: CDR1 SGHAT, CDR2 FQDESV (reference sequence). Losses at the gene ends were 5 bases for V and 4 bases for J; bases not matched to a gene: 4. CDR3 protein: CASSDSGRAYNEQFF. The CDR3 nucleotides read TGTGCCAGCAGCGATAGCGGGAGGGCATACAATGAGCAGTTCTTC.

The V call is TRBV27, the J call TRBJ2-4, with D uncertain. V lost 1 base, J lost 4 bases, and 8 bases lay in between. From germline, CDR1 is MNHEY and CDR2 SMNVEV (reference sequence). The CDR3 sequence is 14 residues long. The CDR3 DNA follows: TGTGCCAGCAGTTTATGGAAACTTAAAAACATTCAGTACTTC. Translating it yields CASSLWKLKNIQYF.

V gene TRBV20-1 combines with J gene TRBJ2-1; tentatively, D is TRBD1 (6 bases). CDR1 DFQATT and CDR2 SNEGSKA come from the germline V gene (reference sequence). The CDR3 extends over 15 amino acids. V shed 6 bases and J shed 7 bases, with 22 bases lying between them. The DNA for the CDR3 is TGCAGTGCCAGTTCCTGGGCAGGGGTTTTGAATGAGCAGTTCTTC. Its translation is CSASSWAGVLNEQFF.

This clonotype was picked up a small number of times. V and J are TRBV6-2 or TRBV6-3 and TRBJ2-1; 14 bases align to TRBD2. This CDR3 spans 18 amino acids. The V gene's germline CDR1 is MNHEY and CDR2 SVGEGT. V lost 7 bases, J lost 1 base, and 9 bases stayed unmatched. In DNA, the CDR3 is TGTGCCAGCAAGTCGGGACTAGCGGGAGTTGGGTCCTACAATGAGCAGTTCTTC. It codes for CASKSGLAGVGSYNEQFF.

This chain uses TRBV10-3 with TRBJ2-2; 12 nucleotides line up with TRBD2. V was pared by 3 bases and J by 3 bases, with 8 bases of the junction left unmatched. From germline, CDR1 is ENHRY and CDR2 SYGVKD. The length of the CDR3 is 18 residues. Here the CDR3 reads CAISELRLAGADTGELFF. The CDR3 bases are TGTGCCATCAGTGAACTAAGACTAGCGGGAGCCGACACCGGGGAGCTGTTTTTT.

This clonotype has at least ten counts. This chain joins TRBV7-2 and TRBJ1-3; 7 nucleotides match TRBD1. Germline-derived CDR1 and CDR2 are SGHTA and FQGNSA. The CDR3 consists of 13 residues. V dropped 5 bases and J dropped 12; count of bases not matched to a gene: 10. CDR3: CASSLEDRVSIYF. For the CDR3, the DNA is TGTGCCAGCAGCCTAGAAGACAGGGTCAGCATATATTTT.

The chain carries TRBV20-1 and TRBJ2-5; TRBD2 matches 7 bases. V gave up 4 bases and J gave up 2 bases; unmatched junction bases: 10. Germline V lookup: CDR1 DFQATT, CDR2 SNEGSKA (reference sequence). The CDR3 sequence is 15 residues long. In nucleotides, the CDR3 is TGCAGTGCTACCAAGGCTCTACTAGCGCAAGAGACCCAGTACTTC. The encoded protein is CSATKALLAQETQYF.

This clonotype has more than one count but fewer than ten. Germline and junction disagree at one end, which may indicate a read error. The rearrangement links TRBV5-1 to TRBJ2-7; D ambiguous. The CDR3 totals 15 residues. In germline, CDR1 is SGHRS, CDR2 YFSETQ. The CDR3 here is CASRLGHNSAYEQYF. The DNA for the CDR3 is TGCGCCAGCAGATTGGGCCATAACAGTGCCTACGAGCAGTACTTC.

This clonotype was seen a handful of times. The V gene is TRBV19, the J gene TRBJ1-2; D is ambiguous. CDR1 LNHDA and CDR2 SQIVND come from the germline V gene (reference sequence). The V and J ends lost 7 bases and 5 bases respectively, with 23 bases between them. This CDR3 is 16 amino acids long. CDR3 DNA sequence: TGTGCCAGTACCGAACATGGCAGGCCGCGAGGGTATGGCTACACCTTC. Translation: CASTEHGRPRGYGYTF. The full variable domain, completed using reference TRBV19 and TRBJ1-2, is DGGITQSPKYLFRKEGQNVTLSCEQNLNHDAMYWYRQDPGQGLRLIYYSQIVNDFQKGDIAEGYSVSREKKESFPLTVTSAQKNPTAFYLCASTEHGRPRGYGYTFGSGTRLTVV.

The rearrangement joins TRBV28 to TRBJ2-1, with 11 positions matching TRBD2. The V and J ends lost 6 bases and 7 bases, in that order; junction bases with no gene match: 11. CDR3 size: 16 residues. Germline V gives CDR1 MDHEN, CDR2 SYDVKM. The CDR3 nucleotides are TGTGCCAGCAGCCTCTGGGTAGCGGGAGGGCATAATGAGCAGTTCTTC. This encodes CASSLWVAGGHNEQFF.

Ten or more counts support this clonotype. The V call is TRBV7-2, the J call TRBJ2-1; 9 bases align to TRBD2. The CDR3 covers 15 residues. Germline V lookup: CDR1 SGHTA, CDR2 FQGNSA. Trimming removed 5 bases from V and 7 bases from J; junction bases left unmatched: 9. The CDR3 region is CASSISGSGLNEQFF. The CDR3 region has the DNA TGTGCCAGCAGCATTAGCGGGAGTGGCTTAAATGAGCAGTTCTTC.

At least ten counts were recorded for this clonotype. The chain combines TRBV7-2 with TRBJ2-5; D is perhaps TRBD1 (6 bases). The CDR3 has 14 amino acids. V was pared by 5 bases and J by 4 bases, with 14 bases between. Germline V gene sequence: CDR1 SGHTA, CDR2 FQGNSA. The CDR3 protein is CASSRDRSIETQYF. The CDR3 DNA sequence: TGTGCCAGCAGCCGAGACAGGTCAATAGAGACCCAGTACTTC.

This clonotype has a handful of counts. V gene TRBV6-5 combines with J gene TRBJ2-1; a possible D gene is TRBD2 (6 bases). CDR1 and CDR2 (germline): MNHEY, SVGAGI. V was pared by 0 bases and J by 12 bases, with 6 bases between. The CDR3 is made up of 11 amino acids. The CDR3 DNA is TGTGCCAGCAGTTACTCGGGGGGGCAGTTCTTC. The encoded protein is CASSYSGGQFF.

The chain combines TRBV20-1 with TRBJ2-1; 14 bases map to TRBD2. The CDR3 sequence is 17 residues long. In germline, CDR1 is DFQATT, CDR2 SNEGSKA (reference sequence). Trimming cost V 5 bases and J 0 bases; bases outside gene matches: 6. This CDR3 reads CSAGLAGGRSSYNEQFF. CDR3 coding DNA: TGCAGTGCTGGACTAGCGGGAGGACGAAGCTCCTACAATGAGCAGTTCTTC.